This TCR beta chain came from a study of PD-L1 blockade in urothelial cancer. This clone appeared once. Assay used: immunoSEQ multiplex PCR; TCRdb lists only in-frame clones, some missing. The repertoire holds around 45,000 clones, around 89% seen once, with around 3.9% in the top ten. This receptor was identified in a man older than 75 with urothelial cancer. The specimen comprised PBMCs, sampled around atezolizumab (anti-PD-L1) treatment.

CDR3 DNA sequence: TGTGCCAGCAGATGGGGAGGCGGACCCAATCAGCCCCAGCATTTT. Its protein is CASRWGGGPNQPQHF. This chain uses TRBV7-8 with TRBJ1-5, with D unclear. Per the germline V gene, CDR1 is SGHVS and CDR2 is FQNEAQ. The ends were cut back, 6 bases at V and 3 bases at J, with 15 bases in the middle. This CDR3 region has 15 residues.